This T cell receptor (beta chain) was documented in a study of blood T cell repertoires in COVID-19. V lost 2 bases and J 5 bases, leaving 13 bases between the germline ends. Looked up from germline, CDR1 is SGHRS and CDR2 is YFSETQ. This CDR3 has 14 residues. In the study's own analysis: Amplification of reference gene primers provided the estimated nucleated cell counts. TCRdb's table, derived via immunoSEQ multiplex PCR, lists solely in-frame clones and lacks some. V and J calls and clone size are given by that table; D and trimming were obtained from the DNA. The sample records 100,000 to 150,000 clones, 70% to 90% being singletons.

What was sequenced was peripheral blood. J is TRBJ1-1 and V is TRBV5-1; no clear D gene. The TCR was taken from a woman between 50 and 59 years old with acute or convalescent COVID-19. Here the CDR3 DNA reads TGCGCCAGCAGCTTCGAGGGCCTGCGGACTGAAGCTTTCTTT. Residues: CASSFEGLRTEAFF.